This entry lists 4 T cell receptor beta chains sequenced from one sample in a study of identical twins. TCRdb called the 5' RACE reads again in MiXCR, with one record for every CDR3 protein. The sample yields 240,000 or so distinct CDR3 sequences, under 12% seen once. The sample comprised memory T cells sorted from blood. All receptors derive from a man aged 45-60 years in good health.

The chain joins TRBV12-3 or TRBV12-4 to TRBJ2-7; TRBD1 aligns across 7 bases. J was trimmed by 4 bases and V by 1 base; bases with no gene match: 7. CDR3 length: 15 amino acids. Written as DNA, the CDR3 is TGTGCCAGCAGTTTAGGGGTACGGACAGGTTACGAGCAGTACTTC. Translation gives CASSLGVRTGYEQYF.

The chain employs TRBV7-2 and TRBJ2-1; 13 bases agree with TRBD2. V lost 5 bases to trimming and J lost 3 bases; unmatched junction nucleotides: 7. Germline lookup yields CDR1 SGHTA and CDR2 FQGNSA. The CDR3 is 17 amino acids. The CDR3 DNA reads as TGTGCCAGCAGCACTGGGACTAGCGGGAAAGTCTACAATGAGCAGTTCTTC. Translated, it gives CASSTGTSGKVYNEQFF.

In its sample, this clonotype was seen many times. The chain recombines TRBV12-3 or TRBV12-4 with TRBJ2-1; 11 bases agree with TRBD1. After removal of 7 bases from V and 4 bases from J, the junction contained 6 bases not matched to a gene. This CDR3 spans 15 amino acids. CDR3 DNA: TGTGCCAGCAACCCGGACAGGGGGCCGTACAATGAGCAGTTCTTC. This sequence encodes CASNPDRGPYNEQFF.

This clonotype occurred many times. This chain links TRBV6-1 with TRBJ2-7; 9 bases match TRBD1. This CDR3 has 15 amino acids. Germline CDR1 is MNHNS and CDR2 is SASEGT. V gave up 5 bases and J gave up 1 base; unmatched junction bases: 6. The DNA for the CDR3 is TGTGCCAGCAGTCCCCAGACAGGGGGGTCCTACGAGCAGTACTTC. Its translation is CASSPQTGGSYEQYF.